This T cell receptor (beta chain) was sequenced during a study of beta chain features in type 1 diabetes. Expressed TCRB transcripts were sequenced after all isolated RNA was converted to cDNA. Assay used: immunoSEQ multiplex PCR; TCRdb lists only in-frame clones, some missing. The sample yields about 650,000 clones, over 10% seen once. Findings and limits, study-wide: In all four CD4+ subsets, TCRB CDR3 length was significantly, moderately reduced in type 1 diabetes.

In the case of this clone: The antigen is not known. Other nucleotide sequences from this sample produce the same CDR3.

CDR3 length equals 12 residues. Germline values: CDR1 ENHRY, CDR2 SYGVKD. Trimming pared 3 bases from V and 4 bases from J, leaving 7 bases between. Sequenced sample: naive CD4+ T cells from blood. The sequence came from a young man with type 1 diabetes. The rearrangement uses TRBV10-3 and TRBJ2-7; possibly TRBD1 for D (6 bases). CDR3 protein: CAISEQGYEQYF. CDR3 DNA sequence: TGTGCCATCAGTGAACAGGGATACGAGCAGTACTTC.